The 22 T cell receptor beta chains given below trace back to one sample, sequenced in a study of T-cell reconstitution after alpha-beta-depleted transplantation in children. Unique molecular identifiers featured in how the TCRbeta library was prepared. TCRdb used MiXCR to reprocess the PCR reads, holding one entry per CDR3 protein. The sample holds approximately 590,000 distinct CDR3 sequences; about 10% are singletons and the top ten take about 4%. The sample consisted of PBMCs from the stem cell graft donor, taken from the stem cell graft. Source of these receptors: a human donor who donated a stem cell graft to a child with acute myeloid leukemia.

CDR3: CARSRGPGGGINEQFF. CDR3 in DNA: TGTGCCAGAAGCCGAGGCCCCGGTGGGGGAATCAATGAGCAGTTCTTC. V gene TRBV11-2 combines with J gene TRBJ2-1; the D call may be TRBD1 or TRBD2 (5 bases each). V lost 9 bases to trimming and J lost 6 bases, with 24 bases between them. The CDR3 is made up of 16 amino acids. Germline-derived CDR1 and CDR2 are SGHAT and FQNNGV.

The rearrangement joins TRBV20-1 to TRBJ1-5; maybe TRBD1 (5 bases). The V end lost 3 bases, the J end lost 3 bases, and 9 bases lay between the germline ends. The CDR3 runs 13 residues. The germline V gene has CDR1 DFQATT and CDR2 SNEGSKA (reference sequence). The CDR3 protein is CSASQGFNQPQHF. The CDR3 DNA reads TGCAGTGCTAGTCAGGGTTTCAATCAGCCCCAGCATTTT.

This clonotype was seen a handful of times. The chain is built from TRBV12-3 or TRBV12-4 and TRBJ1-5, with D perhaps matching TRBD1 (5 bases). Between the trimmed V and J ends, which lost 0 bases and 0 bases, there was a span of 9 bases. The CDR3 runs to 16 residues. For the CDR3, the DNA is TGTGCCAGCAGTTTAGCGTTAGGGGATAGCAATCAGCCCCAGCATTTT. It specifies CASSLALGDSNQPQHF.

This clonotype was counted ten times or more. The chain combines TRBV27 with TRBJ1-2, with D uncertain. Trimming cost V 2 bases and J 5 bases, with 9 bases left between them. Germline V CDR1 and CDR2: MNHEY, SMNVEV (reference sequence). The CDR3 extends over 13 amino acids. This CDR3 is CASSLKSFYGYTF. The CDR3 DNA reads TGTGCCAGCAGTTTAAAATCCTTTTATGGCTACACCTTC.

This clonotype was counted only a few times. The chain recombines TRBV20-1 with TRBJ2-2, with no clear D. CDR3 size: 14 residues. The V gene lost 0 bases and the J gene lost 6 bases, with 11 bases spanning the gap. CDR1 and CDR2 (germline): DFQATT, SNEGSKA (reference sequence). The CDR3 protein is CSAREATLAGELFF. The CDR3 nucleotides are TGCAGTGCTAGAGAGGCAACTTTAGCCGGGGAGCTGTTTTTT.

This clonotype appeared many times. This chain links TRBV29-1 with TRBJ2-7; D is unresolved. Per the germline V gene, CDR1 is SQVTM and CDR2 is ANQGSEA. The V end lost 7 bases, the J end lost 3 bases, and 22 bases lay between the germline ends. The CDR3 consists of 15 residues. Here the CDR3 DNA reads TGCAGCGCCCTAGAGAGCAAAACTACCATCTACGAGCAGTACTTC. Protein sequence: CSALESKTTIYEQYF.

V and J are TRBV29-1 and TRBJ1-1, with 7 positions matching TRBD1. V was pared by 4 bases and J by 6 bases, with 11 bases of the junction left unmatched. Germline V gene data show CDR1 as SQVTM and CDR2 as ANQGSEA. This CDR3 is built from 14 residues. The CDR3 DNA sequence: TGCAGCGTTGGGCCGGGACAGCCTAATGCTGAAGCTTTCTTT. This translates into CSVGPGQPNAEAFF.

This clonotype appeared a few times. V usage is TRBV11-3 and J usage is TRBJ2-3; D gene ambiguous. The CDR3 runs 13 residues. Germline assignment: CDR1 SGHNT and CDR2 YENEEA. V lost 5 bases, J lost 8 bases, and 14 bases lay in between. The CDR3 bases are TGTGCCAGCAGCCATCCCTCCCGAACTACGCAGTATTTT. Translating gives CASSHPSRTTQYF.

This clonotype has more than one count but fewer than ten. Sequence at one end of the junction differs from germline and may be a read error. The V gene is TRBV7-7, the J gene TRBJ2-2, with D perhaps given as TRBD1 or TRBD2 (5 bases each). CDR1 SSHAT and CDR2 FNYEAQ come from the germline V gene (reference sequence). This CDR3 has 18 residues. This CDR3 reads CASSLAPGAGRGTGELFF. The CDR3 bases are TGTGCTAGCAGCTTAGCCCCCGGGGCAGGACGGGGCACCGGGGAGCTGTTTTTT.

The sample holds many counts of this clonotype. CDR3 nucleotide sequence: TGTGCCACAGGGACAGACCTAGGGACCCAGTACTTC. This gives the protein CATGTDLGTQYF. The chain joins TRBV24-1 to TRBJ2-5, with TRBD1 identical over 7 bases. CDR1 is KGHDR and CDR2 is SFDVKD in the germline V gene. Losses at the gene ends were 10 bases for V and 7 bases for J; bases not matched to a gene: 8. This CDR3 spans 12 amino acids.

The chain employs TRBV20-1 and TRBJ2-4; TRBD1 agrees at 11 bases. Germline CDR1 and CDR2: DFQATT and SNEGSKA (reference sequence). V lost 3 bases to trimming and J lost 1 base; unmatched junction nucleotides: 5. CDR3 length equals 16 residues. In nucleotides, the CDR3 is TGCAGTGCTAGCCGGGACAGGGGGACGGCCAAAAACATTCAGTACTTC. As protein: CSASRDRGTAKNIQYF.

This clonotype was counted between two and nine times. The chain combines TRBV5-1 with TRBJ2-6; 11 bases agree with TRBD2. Trimming at V came to 2 bases and at J to 2 bases, leaving 9 bases not matched to a gene. The CDR3 runs to 19 residues. In germline, CDR1 is SGHRS, CDR2 YFSETQ. The CDR3 DNA reads TGCGCCAGCAGCTTCCGCACCATAGCGGGAGGGCCTGGGGCCAACGTCCTGACTTTC. Translating gives CASSFRTIAGGPGANVLTF.

The chain recombines TRBV29-1 with TRBJ2-7, with D unclear. This CDR3 contains 12 residues. CDR1 is SQVTM, CDR2 ANQGSEA, per germline. Trimming stripped 5 bases from V and 6 bases from J, with 14 bases between. The CDR3 loop is CSVPGPSAEQYF. CDR3 DNA: TGCAGCGTTCCGGGCCCCTCGGCCGAGCAGTACTTC.

This clonotype appeared many times. This chain connects TRBV7-8 to TRBJ2-2; D is undetermined. Between the trimmed V and J ends, which lost 5 bases and 8 bases, there was a span of 12 bases. There are 13 residues in the CDR3. Germline V gives CDR1 SGHVS, CDR2 FQNEAQ. This CDR3 is CASSPPVQGELFF. In DNA form, the CDR3 reads TGTGCCAGCAGCCCTCCCGTACAGGGGGAGCTGTTTTTT. Combining the CDR3 with reference TRBV7-8 and TRBJ2-2 gives the whole variable domain GAGVSQSPRYKVAKRGQDVALRCDPISGHVSLFWYQQALGQGPEFLTYFQNEAQLDKSGLPSDRFFAERPEGSVSTLKIQRTQQEDSAVYLCASSPPVQGELFFGEGSRLTVL.

V gene TRBV18 combines with J gene TRBJ2-3; perhaps D is TRBD1 or TRBD2 (5 bases each). The CDR3 has 16 residues. The germline gives CDR1 KGHSH, CDR2 LQKENI. V was cut by 3 bases and J by 4 bases, with 17 bases left in between. The CDR3 DNA follows: TGTGCCAGCTCACCGATACGGGGCACGGTCCCAGATACGCAGTATTTT. Its translation is CASSPIRGTVPDTQYF.

A few counts support this clonotype. CDR3 in amino acids: CATKSGGWDGNEQFF. The CDR3 nucleotides are TGCGCCACTAAAAGTGGGGGATGGGATGGGAATGAGCAGTTCTTC. The V gene is TRBV5-1, the J gene TRBJ2-1; either TRBD1 or TRBD2 may supply D (5 bases each). There are 15 residues in the CDR3. Trimming took off 9 bases at V and 7 bases at J, with 23 bases between the two ends. Per germline, CDR1 SGHRS and CDR2 YFSETQ.

Worth noting for this clonotype: Relative to the germline gene, one junction end is altered; a read error may explain this. V is TRBV7-7 and J is TRBJ2-5; D is uncertain. The CDR3 extends over 13 amino acids. Germline CDR1 SSHAT, CDR2 FNYEAQ (reference sequence). This CDR3 is CASSLSTELAQYF. The CDR3 region has the DNA TGTGCTAGCAGCTTGTCGACCGAGTTGGCCCAGTACTTC.

In this sample, this clonotype turned up a few times. Mismatch with germline at one junction end may stem from a read error. The CDR3 sequence is CANSPQKTGTGSVETQYF. CDR3 coding DNA: TGTGCCAACTCACCACAAAAAACCGGGACAGGGTCGGTGGAGACCCAGTACTTC. The chain links TRBV18 to TRBJ2-5; 9 nucleotides agree with TRBD1. Germline V gives CDR1 KGHSH, CDR2 LQKENI. The CDR3 loop spans 18 amino acids.

In its sample, this clonotype was seen a few times. CDR3 DNA sequence: TGTGCCAGCAGTTTATACCAGGGTCCATACGAGCAGTACTTC. Its translation is CASSLYQGPYEQYF. V and J are TRBV12-3 or TRBV12-4 and TRBJ2-7; tentative D call: TRBD1 (5 bases). The CDR3 has 14 amino acids. Deletions cut 2 bases from V and 4 bases from J, with 12 bases between.

This clonotype came up a few times. The chain is built from TRBV15 and TRBJ1-4; 7 positions match TRBD1. Germline V gene data show CDR1 as LNHNV and CDR2 as YYDKDF (reference sequence). The CDR3 loop spans 15 amino acids. V gave up 0 bases and J gave up 7 bases; unmatched junction bases: 5. DNA of the CDR3: TGTGCCACCAGCAGAGATAAGGGGACAGCTGAAAAACTGTTTTTT. As protein: CATSRDKGTAEKLFF.

The genes are TRBV6-5 and TRBJ2-3; 9 nucleotides align to TRBD2. CDR3 length equals 16 residues. Per germline, CDR1 MNHEY and CDR2 SVGAGI. The J segment lost 6 bases and the V segment lost 1 base, leaving 8 bases of the junction unmatched. The CDR3 sequence is CASSYLSAGGGDTQYF. CDR3 coding DNA: TGTGCCAGCAGTTACTTATCAGCGGGAGGTGGGGATACGCAGTATTTT.

This clonotype was recorded at least ten times. V usage is TRBV15 and J usage is TRBJ2-2, with D unresolved. The germline V gene encodes CDR1 LNHNV and CDR2 YYDKDF (reference sequence). The CDR3 is 13 residues long. V lost 1 base, J lost 7 bases, and 7 bases lay in between. DNA for the CDR3: TGTGCCACCAGCAGAGTAATTAACGGGGAGCTGTTTTTT. Translating gives CATSRVINGELFF.